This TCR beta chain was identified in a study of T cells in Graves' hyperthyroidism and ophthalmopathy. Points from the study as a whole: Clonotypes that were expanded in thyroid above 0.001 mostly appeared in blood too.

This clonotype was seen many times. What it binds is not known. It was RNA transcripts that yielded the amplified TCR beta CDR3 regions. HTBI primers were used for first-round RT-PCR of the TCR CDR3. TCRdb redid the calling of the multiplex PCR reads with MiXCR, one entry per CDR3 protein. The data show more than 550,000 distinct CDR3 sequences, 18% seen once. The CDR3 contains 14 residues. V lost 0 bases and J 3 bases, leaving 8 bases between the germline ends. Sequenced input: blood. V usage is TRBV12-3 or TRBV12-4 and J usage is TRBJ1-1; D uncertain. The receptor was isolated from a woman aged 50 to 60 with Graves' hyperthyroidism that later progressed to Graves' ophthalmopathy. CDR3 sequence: CASSLALGDTEAFF. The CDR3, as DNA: TGTGCCAGCAGTTTAGCGCTCGGGGACACTGAAGCTTTCTTT.